This note documents a single TCR beta chain sequence. This clonotype has at least ten counts. The target of this receptor is not known. No much larger clone exists at a distance of one base, and base qualities are not known. This sample stems from a study of post-analysis software for immune sequencing data (dated by TCRdb to about 2015). At the level of the whole study: The recorded disease courses included relapsing-remitting, secondary progressive and progressive-relapsing multiple sclerosis, and some patients had no subtype annotation. A subset of samples was prepared in parallel using single-end sample barcoding, then pooled and co-amplified after Illumina adapter ligation. Patient repertoires were compared against 11 to 12 previously published healthy control repertoires from donors aged roughly 6 to 28 years. The paper's findings and limits, for the study overall: Multiple sclerosis patients had significantly lower normalized Chao1 diversity than controls, a result that suggests substantial peripheral T-cell clonal expansion. Patients showed significantly higher frequencies than controls for a few TRBV segments, among them TRBV5-6, TRBV5-1 and TRBV20-1. The multiple sclerosis patient group was slightly younger than the control group. Strong co-clustering of samples prepared in the same batch was shown by direct clustering with F measure, prompting a batch-effect correction.

To demonstrate the VDJtools post-analysis software, the study profiled TCR beta repertoires from the peripheral blood of around 13 young patients with multiple sclerosis. The multiple sclerosis patients were children and adolescents between roughly 6 and 15 years of age. Library method: PCR. The instrument was an Illumina HiSeq 2500. Unique molecular identifiers were incorporated into TCR beta cDNA libraries to reduce PCR and sequencing biases. Some 500,000 cDNA molecules were obtained for every 1 to 10 million input T cells, so each molecule roughly corresponded to one T cell. Patient libraries were prepared and sequenced with the same protocol used for the earlier healthy control dataset. Samples belonging to the same batch were prepared together, multiplexed and sequenced on a shared HiSeq lane. On the study's bioinformatics: MIGEC was used to process the raw barcoded reads, and molecular identifier groups with only a single read were discarded before consensus assembly and CDR3 extraction. Clonotype tables were post-analysed with VDJtools, normalizing diversity by down-sampling all datasets to the smallest sample size. In repertoire overlap clustering, CDR3 amino acid sequences, but not nucleotide sequences, were matched to correct batch-related cross-sample contamination. TCRdb applied fastp at Q25 and MiXCR to the public reads, then kept only in-frame beta chains. All rows with the same CDR3 protein become a single entry with the most common DNA and genes. The V and J calls reflect TCRdb's pipeline rather than the authors' work. This sample gives about 820,000 distinct CDR3 sequences in total; approximately 53% of them show up just once. The biggest ten clones account for roughly 4.4% of the sample.

The CDR3 goes from the cysteine to the phenylalanine over 15 residues. Solely the CDR3 DNA is kept, with 45 bases framed from the first base. As encoded in the germline V gene (reference sequence), CDR1 is MNHEY while CDR2 is SMNVEV. Relative to germline, V is missing 4 bases and J is missing 6 bases, with 8 bases of the junction outside any gene match. The TCR comes from a girl aged 10-17 years with multiple sclerosis. This chain joins TRBV27 to TRBJ2-2; 7 of the junction bases match TRBD1. Sequencing was performed on blood. For the CDR3, the sequence is CASSSGTEVSGELFF. The DNA sequence is as follows: TGTGCCAGCAGTTCCGGGACAGAGGTTTCCGGGGAGCTGTTTTTT.